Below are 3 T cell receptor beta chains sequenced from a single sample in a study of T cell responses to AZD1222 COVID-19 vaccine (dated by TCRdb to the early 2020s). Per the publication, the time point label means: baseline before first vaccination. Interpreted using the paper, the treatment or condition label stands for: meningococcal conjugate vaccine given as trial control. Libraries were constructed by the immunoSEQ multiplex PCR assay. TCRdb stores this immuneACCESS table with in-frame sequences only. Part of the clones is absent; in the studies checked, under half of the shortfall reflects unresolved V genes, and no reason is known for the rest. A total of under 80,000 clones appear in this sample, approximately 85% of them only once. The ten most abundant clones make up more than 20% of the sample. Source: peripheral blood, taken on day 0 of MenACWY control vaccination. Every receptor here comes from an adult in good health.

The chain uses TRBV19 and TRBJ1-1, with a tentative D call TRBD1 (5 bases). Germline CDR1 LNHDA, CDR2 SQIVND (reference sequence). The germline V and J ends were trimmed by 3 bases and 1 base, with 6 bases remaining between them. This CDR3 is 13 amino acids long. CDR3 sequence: CASSMRGNTEAFF. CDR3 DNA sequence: TGTGCCAGTAGTATGAGGGGGAACACTGAAGCTTTCTTT.

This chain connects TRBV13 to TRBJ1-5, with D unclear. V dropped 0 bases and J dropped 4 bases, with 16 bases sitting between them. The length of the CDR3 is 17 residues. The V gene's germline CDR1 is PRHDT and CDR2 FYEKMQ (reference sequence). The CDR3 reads CASSLGPLLDGNQPQHF. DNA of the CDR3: TGTGCCAGCAGCTTAGGCCCGTTGTTAGACGGAAATCAGCCCCAGCATTTT.

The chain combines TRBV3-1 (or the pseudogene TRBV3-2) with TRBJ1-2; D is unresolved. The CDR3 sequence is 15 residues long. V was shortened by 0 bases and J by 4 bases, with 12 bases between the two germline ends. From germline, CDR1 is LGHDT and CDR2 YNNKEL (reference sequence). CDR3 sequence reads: CASSQDFGRSYGYTF. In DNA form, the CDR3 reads TGTGCCAGCAGCCAAGATTTCGGCAGGAGCTATGGCTACACCTTC.